Below, 23 T cell receptor beta chains from the same sample are listed, as sequenced in a study of cytomegalovirus exposure and HLA in healthy donors. Sequenced by immunoSEQ multiplex PCR; TCRdb stores in-frame clones only, minus some. The repertoire includes about 330,000 clones, roughly 90% of them detected once, and over 0.8% sits in the top ten. What was sequenced was PBMCs. These receptors all come from a woman aged 18-29 years in good health and CMV-seronegative.

This chain links TRBV7-6 with TRBJ2-7; unclear D gene. The CDR3 sequence is 14 residues long. Germline V gene sequence: CDR1 SGHVS, CDR2 FNYEAQ. V lost 5 bases and J 2 bases, leaving 13 bases between the germline ends. The CDR3 is CASSQTAGPYEQYF. The CDR3, as DNA: TGTGCCAGCAGCCAAACGGCAGGCCCCTACGAGCAGTACTTC.

This clone was detected once. The chain links TRBV7-9 to TRBJ2-1; possibly TRBD2 for D (7 bases). The length of the CDR3 is 16 residues. V was shortened by 8 bases and J by 0 bases, with 17 bases between the two germline ends. Germline loops: CDR1 SEHNR, CDR2 FQNEAQ (reference sequence). DNA of the CDR3: TGTGCCAGCGAGGGGGGGAGGGATAGCTCCTACAATGAGCAGTTCTTC. Its protein is CASEGGRDSSYNEQFF.

The chain couples TRBV13 to TRBJ2-7; 10 bases agree with TRBD2. V dropped 3 bases and J dropped 4; count of bases not matched to a gene: 9. The CDR3 is 16 residues long. CDR1 PRHDT and CDR2 FYEKMQ come from the germline V gene (reference sequence). CDR3 sequence (DNA): TGTGCCAGCAGCTTCGGCCTAGCGGGAGTTTCGTACGAGCAGTACTTC. Its translation is CASSFGLAGVSYEQYF.

The V gene is TRBV5-4, the J gene TRBJ2-3; D remains unclear. This CDR3 is 13 amino acids long. CDR1 is SGHNT, CDR2 YYREEE, per germline (reference sequence). V lost 0 bases to trimming and J lost 2 bases, with 4 bases between them. CDR3 in amino acids: CASSLGATDTQYF. CDR3 in DNA: TGTGCCAGCAGCTTGGGGGCCACAGATACGCAGTATTTT.

This chain uses TRBV5-6 with TRBJ1-2; D unresolved. Germline V lookup: CDR1 SGHDT, CDR2 YYEEEE. With 0 bases removed from V and 0 bases from J, the gap between germline ends came to 9 bases. CDR3 length: 15 amino acids. DNA for the CDR3: TGTGCCAGCAGCTTGGGTACAGTAGCTAACTATGGCTACACCTTC. Residues: CASSLGTVANYGYTF.

This clone came up a few times. The V call is TRBV2, the J call TRBJ2-2, with D possibly being TRBD1 (5 bases). The CDR3 length is 13 residues. V lost 8 bases, J lost 5 bases, and 12 bases lay in between. Germline V gene lookup returns CDR1 SNHLY and CDR2 FYNNEI. As DNA, the CDR3 is TGTGCCAGCGGACAAGTTCCAACCGGGGAGCTGTTTTTT. It translates to CASGQVPTGELFF.

The chain carries TRBV29-1 and TRBJ1-2; 8 bases map to TRBD1. The CDR3 runs 14 residues. The germline V gene has CDR1 SQVTM and CDR2 ANQGSEA. Trimming took 0 bases from V and 3 from J; bases not matched to a gene: 3. CDR3 nucleotide sequence: TGCAGCGTTGAAGACCCAGGGGGCGACTATGGCTACACCTTC. This codes for CSVEDPGGDYGYTF.

The chain links TRBV6-5 to TRBJ2-1; D perhaps matches TRBD2 (5 bases). The CDR3 consists of 14 residues. Trimming stripped 6 bases from V and 3 bases from J, with 12 bases between. Per the germline V gene, CDR1 is MNHEY and CDR2 is SVGAGI. The CDR3 bases are TGTGCCAGCAGCCCAAGCGGAAACTACAATGAGCAGTTCTTC. Amino acid sequence: CASSPSGNYNEQFF.

The V gene is TRBV2, the J gene TRBJ2-5; 8 positions match TRBD2. This CDR3 is built from 14 residues. Per germline, CDR1 SNHLY and CDR2 FYNNEI. V lost 7 bases to trimming and J lost 5 bases; unmatched junction nucleotides: 9. CDR3 amino acids: CASTASTSAETQYF. The CDR3 DNA is TGTGCCAGCACTGCATCGACTAGCGCCGAGACCCAGTACTTC.

V is TRBV6-5 and J is TRBJ2-3; 13 nucleotides agree with TRBD2. J was trimmed by 6 bases and V by 6 bases; bases with no gene match: 6. From germline, CDR1 is MNHEY and CDR2 SVGAGI. The CDR3 covers 15 residues. CDR3 protein: CASRPGLAGADTQYF. The DNA of the CDR3 is TGTGCCAGCAGACCCGGACTAGCGGGAGCGGATACGCAGTATTTT.

The chain carries TRBV7-9 and TRBJ2-7, with 12 nucleotides matching TRBD2. The V gene's germline CDR1 is SEHNR and CDR2 FQNEAQ (reference sequence). The CDR3 covers 14 residues. The trim removed 0 bases at V and 11 bases at J, leaving 5 bases unmatched. CDR3 nucleotide sequence: TGTGCCAGCAGCTTAGCGCTGACTAGCGGGAGTAAGTACTTC. The encoded protein is CASSLALTSGSKYF.

The rearrangement joins TRBV7-2 to TRBJ2-3, with 10 bases lining up with TRBD2. Germline V CDR1 and CDR2: SGHTA, FQGNSA. V lost 0 bases, J lost 4 bases, and 4 bases stayed unmatched. This CDR3 has 16 residues. Here the CDR3 reads CASSLALAGTADTQYF. The CDR3 DNA follows: TGTGCCAGCAGCTTAGCACTAGCGGGAACGGCAGATACGCAGTATTTT.

This clone was detected a few times. J is TRBJ1-2 and V is TRBV6-1, with 10 bases lining up with TRBD1. CDR3 length equals 15 residues. The J segment lost 3 bases and the V segment lost 4 bases, leaving 5 bases of the junction unmatched. In germline, CDR1 is MNHNS, CDR2 SASEGT. CDR3 bases: TGTGCCAGCAGTGGACAGGGGGCGAACGACTATGGCTACACCTTC. Amino acid sequence: CASSGQGANDYGYTF.

The chain links TRBV18 to TRBJ2-5; 11 bases map to TRBD2. Germline loops: CDR1 KGHSH, CDR2 LQKENI. J lost 1 base, V lost 6 bases, and 4 bases had no gene match. The CDR3 runs 15 residues. This chain's CDR3 is CASSPGTSGQETQYF. The CDR3 nucleotides read TGTGCCAGCTCCCCCGGGACTAGCGGCCAAGAGACCCAGTACTTC.

The chain recombines TRBV28 with TRBJ2-7, with D perhaps matching TRBD2 (5 bases). V was trimmed by 3 bases and J by 4 bases, leaving 10 bases between them. Per germline, CDR1 MDHEN and CDR2 SYDVKM. The CDR3 length is 13 residues. The CDR3 DNA follows: TGTGCCAGCAGTTTCGCCAGGAGGTACGAGCAGTACTTC. This encodes CASSFARRYEQYF.

V gene TRBV14 combines with J gene TRBJ2-1; 7 bases match TRBD2. The J segment lost 5 bases and the V segment lost 0 bases, leaving 10 bases of the junction unmatched. Germline V gene sequence: CDR1 SGHDN, CDR2 FVKESK. The CDR3 runs to 17 residues. CDR3 coding DNA: TGTGCCAGCAGCCAAGATTCGCGGACTAGGAGCCACAATGAGCAGTTCTTC. Translation gives CASSQDSRTRSHNEQFF. The full variable domain, in which reference TRBV14 and TRBJ2-1 provide the parts outside the CDR3, is EAGVTQFPSHSVIEKGQTVTLRCDPISGHDNLYWYRRVMGKEIKFLLHFVKESKQDESGMPNNRFLAERTGGTYSTLKVQPAELEDSGVYFCASSQDSRTRSHNEQFFGPGTRLTVL.

The CDR3 region is CASSPEAGRSTDTQYF. Here the CDR3 DNA reads TGTGCCAGCAGCCCCGAGGCGGGGAGGAGCACAGATACGCAGTATTTT. The chain employs TRBV4-2 and TRBJ2-3, with D maybe TRBD2 (6 bases). Trimming left V 4 bases short and J 0 bases short, with 14 bases between. Per the germline V gene, CDR1 is LGHNA and CDR2 is YNFKEQ. This CDR3 is 16 amino acids long.

Only one count was recorded for this clone. The chain links TRBV9 to TRBJ2-2, with 7 bases matching TRBD1. This CDR3 is built from 16 residues. CDR1 is SGDLS and CDR2 is YYNGEE in the germline V gene. Losses at the gene ends were 3 bases for V and 3 bases for J; bases not matched to a gene: 8. Here the CDR3 DNA reads TGTGCCAGCAGCGCCGAAGGACAGGCGTACACCGGGGAGCTGTTTTTT. Translating it yields CASSAEGQAYTGELFF.

Comments on this clone: The same CDR3 is also encoded by other DNA sequences in this sample. This chain connects TRBV11-2 to TRBJ2-5, with D possibly TRBD2 on 6 matching bases. V lost 3 bases and J lost 2, with 10 bases in between. The CDR3 covers 14 residues. Germline CDR1 SGHAT, CDR2 FQNNGV. CDR3: CASSLGTVQETQYF. The CDR3 DNA reads TGTGCCAGCAGCTTGGGGACTGTTCAAGAGACCCAGTACTTC.

The genes are TRBV6-5 and TRBJ2-2, with 8 bases lining up with TRBD1. The CDR3 loop spans 13 amino acids. With 6 bases clipped from V and 8 bases from J, the junction kept 5 bases outside the gene matches. Germline CDR1 and CDR2: MNHEY and SVGAGI. Written as DNA, the CDR3 is TGTGCCAGCAGACCGACAGGGGTGGGGGAGCTGTTTTTT. As protein: CASRPTGVGELFF.

A note on this clone: The junction shows a germline mismatch at one end, possibly a read error. Within the sample, other DNA sequences also encode this same CDR3. This sequence joins TRBV2 and TRBJ2-2; 8 nucleotides align to TRBD2. Germline CDR1 SNHLY, CDR2 FYNNEI. The CDR3 consists of 13 residues. The DNA for the CDR3 is TGTGCCAGCAGTCAAGCGGGAGCGGGGGAGCTGTTTTTT. Its translation is CASSQAGAGELFF.

This clone was detected once. The chain links TRBV7-6 to TRBJ2-7; possibly TRBD2 for D (5 bases). The CDR3 has 11 residues. V lost 4 bases and J lost 9, with 10 bases in between. Germline V gene data show CDR1 as SGHVS and CDR2 as FNYEAQ. The CDR3 DNA is TGTGCCAGCAGCTCCGGACTGAGGCAGTACTTC. Protein sequence: CASSSGLRQYF.

The chain carries TRBV28 and TRBJ2-1, with D tentatively TRBD1 (6 bases). With 6 bases removed from V and 2 bases from J, the gap between germline ends came to 17 bases. Per the germline V gene, CDR1 is MDHEN and CDR2 is SYDVKM. CDR3 length: 16 amino acids. The DNA for the CDR3 is TGTGCCAGCAGAGCTGCCCGACAGGAAACCTACAATGAGCAGTTCTTC. This gives the protein CASRAARQETYNEQFF.